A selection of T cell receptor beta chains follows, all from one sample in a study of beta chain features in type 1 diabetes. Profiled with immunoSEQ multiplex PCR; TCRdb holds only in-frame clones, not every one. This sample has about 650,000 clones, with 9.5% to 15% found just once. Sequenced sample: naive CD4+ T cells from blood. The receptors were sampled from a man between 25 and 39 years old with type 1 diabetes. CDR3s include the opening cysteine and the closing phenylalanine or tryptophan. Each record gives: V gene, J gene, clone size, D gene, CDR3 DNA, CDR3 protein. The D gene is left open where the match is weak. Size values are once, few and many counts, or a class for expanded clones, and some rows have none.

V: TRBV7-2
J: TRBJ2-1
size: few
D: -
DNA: TGTGCCAGCAGCTTAGTTCGAGGGTTCTACAATGAGCAGTTCTTC
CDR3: CASSLVRGFYNEQFF

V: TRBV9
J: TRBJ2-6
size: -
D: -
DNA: TGTGCCAGCAGGCAAACAGGGACCGGGGCCAACGTCCTGACTTTC
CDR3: CASRQTGTGANVLTF

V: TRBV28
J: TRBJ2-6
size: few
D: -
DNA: TGTGCCAGCAGTTTGGGGGTAGCCGGGGCCAACGTCCTGACTTTC
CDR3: CASSLGVAGANVLTF

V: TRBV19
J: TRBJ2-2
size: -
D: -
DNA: TGTGCCAGTCACCCTAGGGTCACCGGGGAGCTGTTTTTT
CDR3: CASHPRVTGELFF

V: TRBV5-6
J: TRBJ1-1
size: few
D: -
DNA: TGTGCCAGCAGCTTGGGCAGGGGTCGAACTGAAGCTTTCTTT
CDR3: CASSLGRGRTEAFF

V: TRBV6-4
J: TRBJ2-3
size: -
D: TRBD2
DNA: TGTGCCAGCAGACCGACTAGCGGGGGCACAGATACGCAGTATTTT
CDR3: CASRPTSGGTDTQYF

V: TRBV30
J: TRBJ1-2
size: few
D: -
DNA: TGTGCCTGGAGTGTAAGGCACTATGGCTACACCTTC
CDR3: CAWSVRHYGYTF

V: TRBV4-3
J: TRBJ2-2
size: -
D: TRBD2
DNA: TGCGCCAGCAGCCAAGCTTCTAGCGGGGGGAACACCGGGGAGCTGTTTTTT
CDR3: CASSQASSGGNTGELFF

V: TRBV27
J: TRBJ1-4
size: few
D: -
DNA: TGTGCCAGCAGTTTATATTCCCCCGTCAGGGATGAAAAACTGTTTTTT
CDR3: CASSLYSPVRDEKLFF

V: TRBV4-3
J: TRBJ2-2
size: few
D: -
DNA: TGCGCCAGCAGCCCCCAGGGGACCTCGAAGAACACCGGGGAGCTGTTTTTT
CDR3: CASSPQGTSKNTGELFF

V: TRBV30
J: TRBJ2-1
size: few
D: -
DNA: TGTGCCTGGAGTCCCCTGAACAATGAGCAGTTCTTC
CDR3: CAWSPLNNEQFF

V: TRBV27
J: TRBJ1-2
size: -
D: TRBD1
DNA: TGTGCCAGCAGTTTATTTCACCGCGACAGGGGGCGCAGCTATGGCTACACCTTC
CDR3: CASSLFHRDRGRSYGYTF

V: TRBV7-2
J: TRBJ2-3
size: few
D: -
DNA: TGTGCCAGCAGCTTTTACGGGGGCACAGATACGCAGTATTTT
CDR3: CASSFYGGTDTQYF

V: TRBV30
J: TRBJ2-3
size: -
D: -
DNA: TGTGCCTGGAGTGAGGAGTTCACAGATACGCAGTATTTT
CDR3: CAWSEEFTDTQYF

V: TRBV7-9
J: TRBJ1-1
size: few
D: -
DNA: TGTGCCAGCAGCTTTTTGGCTGAAGCTTTCTTT
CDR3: CASSFLAEAFF

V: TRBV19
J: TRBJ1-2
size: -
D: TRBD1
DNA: TGTGCCAGTGTGGGACAGGGAAGGCGCTACACCTTC
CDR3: CASVGQGRRYTF

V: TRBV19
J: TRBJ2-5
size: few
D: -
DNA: TGTGCCAGTAGTCTTCAGGGCCAAGAGACCCAGTACTTC
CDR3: CASSLQGQETQYF

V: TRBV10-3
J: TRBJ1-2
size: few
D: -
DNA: TGTGCCATCAGTTTTGGGAATGGCTACACCTTC
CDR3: CAISFGNGYTF

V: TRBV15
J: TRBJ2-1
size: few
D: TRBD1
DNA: TGTGCCACCAGCCGGGGACAGGGGGAATACAATGAGCAGTTCTTC
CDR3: CATSRGQGEYNEQFF

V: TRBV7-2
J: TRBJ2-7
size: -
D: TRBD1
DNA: TGTGCCAGCAGGCCGGGACAGGGGTTGACCTACGAGCAGTACTTC
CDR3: CASRPGQGLTYEQYF

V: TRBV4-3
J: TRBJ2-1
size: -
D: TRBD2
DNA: TGCGCCAGCAGCCAAGGGAACGGGGGGGCCACTCATGAGCAGTTCTTC
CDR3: CASSQGNGGATHEQFF

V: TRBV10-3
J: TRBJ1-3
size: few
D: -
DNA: TGTGCCATCAGTGAGCTCCGGCCTAATAGGGGAAACACCATATATTTT
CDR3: CAISELRPNRGNTIYF

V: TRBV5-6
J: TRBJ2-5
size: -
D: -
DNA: TGTGCCAGCATCCTGGGGGCGGAAGAGACCCAGTACTTC
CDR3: CASILGAEETQYF

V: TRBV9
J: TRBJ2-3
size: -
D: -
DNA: TGTGCCAGCAACCCGAGGGGGGACAGCAGCACAGATACGCAGTATTTT
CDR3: CASNPRGDSSTDTQYF

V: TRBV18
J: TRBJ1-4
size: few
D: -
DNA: TGTGCCAGCTCGCGTACGGGACGTGCGACGACTAATGAAAAACTGTTTTTT
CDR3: CASSRTGRATTNEKLFF

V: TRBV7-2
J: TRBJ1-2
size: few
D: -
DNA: TGTGCCAGCAGCCTCGGACAGCTCTATGGCTACACCTTC
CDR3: CASSLGQLYGYTF

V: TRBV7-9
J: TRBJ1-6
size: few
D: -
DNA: TGTGCCAGCAGCTTAGATTCACCCCTCCACTTT
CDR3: CASSLDSPLHF

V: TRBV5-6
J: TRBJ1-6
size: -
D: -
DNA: TGTGCCAGCACCAGCTTTGGTCTCAGGGCAGGAAATTCACCCCTCCACTTT
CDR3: CASTSFGLRAGNSPLHF

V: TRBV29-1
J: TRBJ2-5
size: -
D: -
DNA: TGCAGCGTTTACGGACAGCAAGAGACCCAGTACTTC
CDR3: CSVYGQQETQYF

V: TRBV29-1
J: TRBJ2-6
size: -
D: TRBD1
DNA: TGCAGCGGCGGACAGGGGGCAGGCGGGGCCAACGTCCTGACTTTC
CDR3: CSGGQGAGGANVLTF

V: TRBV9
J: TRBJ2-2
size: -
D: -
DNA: TGTGCCAGCAGCGTCTTTGAGGCACGAAACACCGGGGAGCTGTTTTTT
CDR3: CASSVFEARNTGELFF

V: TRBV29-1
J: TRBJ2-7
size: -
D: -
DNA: TGCAGCGTTGAACTGCGCAACGTCTACGAGCAGTACTTC
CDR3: CSVELRNVYEQYF

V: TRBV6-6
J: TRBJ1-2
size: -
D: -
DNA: TGTGCCAGCACCGGAGATGGAGGTGGCTACACCTTC
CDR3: CASTGDGGGYTF

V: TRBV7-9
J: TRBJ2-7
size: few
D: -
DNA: TGTGCCAGCAGCTTAGGGTGGCAGGGGATAGACGAGCAGTACTTC
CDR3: CASSLGWQGIDEQYF

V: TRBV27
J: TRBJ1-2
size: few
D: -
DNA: TGTGCCAGCAGTTTAAATTGGGAAGGTGACCGTGGCTACACCTTC
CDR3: CASSLNWEGDRGYTF

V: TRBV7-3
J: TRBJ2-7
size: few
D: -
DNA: TGTGCCAGCAGCTTAATCCCCAGGGCTTCTCCCTACGAGCAGTACTTC
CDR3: CASSLIPRASPYEQYF

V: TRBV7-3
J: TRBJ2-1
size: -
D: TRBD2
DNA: TGTGCCAGCAGCTTCACCGGGACTAGCGGGATAGGTGAGCAGTTCTTC
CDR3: CASSFTGTSGIGEQFF

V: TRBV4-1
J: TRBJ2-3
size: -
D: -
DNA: TGCGCCAGCAGCCAAGGAGGTGGCACAGATACGCAGTATTTT
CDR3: CASSQGGGTDTQYF

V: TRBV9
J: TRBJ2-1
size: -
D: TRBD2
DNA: TGTGCCAGCAGCGTATCGCCGACTAGCGGGGGGGACAATGAGCAGTTCTTC
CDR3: CASSVSPTSGGDNEQFF

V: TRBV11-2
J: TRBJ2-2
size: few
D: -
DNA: TGTGCCAGCAGCTTAGTATCCGACACCGGGGAGCTGTTTTTT
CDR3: CASSLVSDTGELFF

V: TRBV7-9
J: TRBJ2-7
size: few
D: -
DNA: TGTGCCAGCAGCCTGGACTCTTTCCCGAGCTCCTACGAGCAGTACTTC
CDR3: CASSLDSFPSSYEQYF

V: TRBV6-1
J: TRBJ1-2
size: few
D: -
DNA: TGTGCCAGCAGTGGGATTTTCTATGGCTACACCTTC
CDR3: CASSGIFYGYTF

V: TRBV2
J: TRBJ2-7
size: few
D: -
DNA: TGTGCCAGCAGGACGGACAGTCCCTACGAGCAGTACTTC
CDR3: CASRTDSPYEQYF

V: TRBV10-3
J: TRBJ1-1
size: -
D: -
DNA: TGTGCCATCAGTAAGGACGAGAGACCAAACACTGAAGCTTTCTTT
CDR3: CAISKDERPNTEAFF

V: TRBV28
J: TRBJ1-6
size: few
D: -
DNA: TGTGCCAGCAGTCAGGGACTCTCCTATAATTCACCCCTCCACTTT
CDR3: CASSQGLSYNSPLHF

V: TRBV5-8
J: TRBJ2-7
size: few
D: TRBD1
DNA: TGTGCCAGCAGCTTGAGACAGGGGACAAACTCCTACGAGCAGTACTTC
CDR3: CASSLRQGTNSYEQYF

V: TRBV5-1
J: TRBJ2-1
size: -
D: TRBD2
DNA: TGCGCCAGCAGCTTGTTCTGGGGACTAGGACCAAGGGGCTCCTACAATGAGCAGTTCTTC
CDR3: CASSLFWGLGPRGSYNEQFF

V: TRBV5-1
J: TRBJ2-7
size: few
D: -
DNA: TGCGCCAGCAGCTTGTACGACTACGAGCAGTACTTC
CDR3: CASSLYDYEQYF

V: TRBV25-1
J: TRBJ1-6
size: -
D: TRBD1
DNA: TGTGCCGGCAGTGTCTTGGGACAGGGACATTCACCCCTCCACTTT
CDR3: CAGSVLGQGHSPLHF

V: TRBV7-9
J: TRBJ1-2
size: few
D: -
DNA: TGTGCCAGCAGCTCCCTCTATGGCTACACCTTC
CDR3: CASSSLYGYTF

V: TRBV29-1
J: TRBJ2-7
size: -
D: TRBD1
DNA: TGCAGCGTTGATACAGGGGAGAGCTCCTACGAGCAGTACTTC
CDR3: CSVDTGESSYEQYF

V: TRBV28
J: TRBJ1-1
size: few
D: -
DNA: TGTGCCAGCAGTATATACGGTGAGGCGGGGACTGAAGCTTTCTTT
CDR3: CASSIYGEAGTEAFF

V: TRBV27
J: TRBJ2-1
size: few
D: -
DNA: TGTGCCAGCAGTAAAAATTTAGGTGAGCAGTTCTTC
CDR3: CASSKNLGEQFF

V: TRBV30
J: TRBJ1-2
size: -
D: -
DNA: TGTGCCTGGAGCGGAGGGGTCTATGGCTACACCTTC
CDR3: CAWSGGVYGYTF

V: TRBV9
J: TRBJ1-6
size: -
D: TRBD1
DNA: TGTGCCAGCAGCGCCGGGACAGGGAATTCACCCCTCCACTTT
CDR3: CASSAGTGNSPLHF